This T cell receptor (beta chain) was documented in a study of T cell responses to AZD1222 COVID-19 vaccine (dated by TCRdb to the early 2020s). A note on the overall study: AZD1222 recipients whose second dose came at about 4 weeks and those whose second dose came at about 12 weeks were combined into one group, since spike-specific TCR depth and breadth did not differ between the two schedules. TCR sequencing was performed for roughly 250 trial participants, of whom 200 to 220 were given two doses of AZD1222 and around 25 were given two doses of MenACWY control vaccine. Trial participants were enrolled into age subgroups of 18-55, 56-69 and 70-plus years, which contained around 150, 29 and 61 TCR-sequenced participants, respectively. The research as a whole found: After two AZD1222 doses, both the breadth and the depth of spike-specific TCRs were significantly higher than at day 0 and than in MenACWY recipients. Because no day 14 peak-response samples were available, repertoires were characterized only after the peak T cell response. Reportedly, almost half of the unique spike-specific TCRs recognized epitopes lying outside the regions that are mutated in the B.1.351 and B.1.1.7 variants. Conclusions about previously exposed vaccinees are limited because only five to seven AZD1222 recipients were SARS-CoV-2 seropositive at baseline. Participants were mostly white British, with more females than males. The authors suggested clonal diversity may have been underestimated. The whole spike protein was spanned by vaccine-associated CD4 TCRs, and dominant responses were seen in regions 160-218 and 743-854. In the small 56-69-year group, the increase in depth fell short of significance, most likely because of low power.

On this clone: Its binding antigen is unknown. It has no much larger one-base neighbor in the sample; base qualities were not kept.

The CDR3 regions of human TCRbeta chains were analyzed by immunosequencing. The study's own analysis went as follows. TCRs in the repertoires were matched against a reference library of SARS-CoV-2-specific TCRs that had been generated with the MIRA antigen-specificity platform. Breadth meant the fraction of unique TCRs that were SARS-CoV-2-associated, whereas depth meant the fraction of total T cells that were SARS-CoV-2-associated. Each spike-specific TCR was assigned to its reactive spike region and to a CD4 or CD8 class using the MIRA data. Log10-transformed breadth and depth values were compared by one-way ANOVA with Sidak's multiple comparisons tests. TCRdb took this table from immuneACCESS and kept in-frame rearrangements with V and J called. Such tables lack part of the clones; where checked against another copy, unresolved V genes explain under half of the gap, and the rest is unexplained. V and J calls and clone size are as listed in that table; D and trimming were resolved from the DNA. This sample holds 90,000 to 150,000 clones; just under 90% were observed only once. The top ten constitute 4% to 4.5% of the sample.

Trimming takes 2 bases from V and 9 bases from J, and the germline ends sit 11 bases apart. The CDR3 starts with the cysteine, ends with the phenylalanine, and has 13 residues. CDR3 DNA is the only sequence kept; it has 39 bases, read in frame from the first base. CDR1 MRHNA and CDR2 SNTAGT are derived from the germline V gene. Explained via the paper, the time point label denotes: baseline before first vaccination. Vaccinee samples came from UK trials COV001 and COV002, including a single-blind randomized controlled phase 2/3 trial of AZD1222 (ChAdOx1 nCoV-19) in healthy adults. For TCRbeta chain sequencing, PBMC samples from trial participants were taken at day 0 and at day 28 after the second dose.

The sample in question was peripheral blood, obtained on day 0 of AZD1222 vaccination. The clonotype comes from an adult in good health. The rearrangement combines TRBV6-4 with TRBJ2-1; perhaps TRBD1 is the D gene, with 6 bases matching. This receptor carries the CDR3 CASSDGLRGEQFF. DNA sequence: TGTGCCAGCAGTGACGGACTCAGGGGTGAGCAGTTCTTC.